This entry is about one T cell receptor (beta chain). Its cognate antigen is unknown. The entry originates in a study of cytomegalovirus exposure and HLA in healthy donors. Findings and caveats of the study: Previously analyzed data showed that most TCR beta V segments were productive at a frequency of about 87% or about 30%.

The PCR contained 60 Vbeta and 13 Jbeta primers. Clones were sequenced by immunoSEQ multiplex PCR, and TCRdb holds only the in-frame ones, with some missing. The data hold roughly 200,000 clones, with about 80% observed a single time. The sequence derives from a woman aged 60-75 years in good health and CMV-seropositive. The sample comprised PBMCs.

CDR3 nucleotides: TGTGCCAGCAGCCCAAGGACAGGGGTGGATAATTCACCCCTCCACTTT. Translated: CASSPRTGVDNSPLHF. The chain couples TRBV7-8 to TRBJ1-6, with TRBD1 matching 9 bases. Germline CDR1 reads SGHVS; CDR2 reads FQNEAQ. V trimming: 5 bases; J trimming: 5 bases; junction bases outside the gene matches: 7. The CDR3 is made up of 16 amino acids. The full variable domain, in which reference TRBV7-8 and TRBJ1-6 provide the parts outside the CDR3, is GAGVSQSPRYKVAKRGQDVALRCDPISGHVSLFWYQQALGQGPEFLTYFQNEAQLDKSGLPSDRFFAERPEGSVSTLKIQRTQQEDSAVYLCASSPRTGVDNSPLHFGNGTRLTVT.